The subject of this entry is one T cell receptor (beta chain). Original processing notes: Amplification with reference gene primers provided the estimates of nucleated cell counts. Some clones are missing from TCRdb's copy, which holds only in-frame ones; the method was immunoSEQ multiplex PCR. That table is the source of V, J and clone size, and D and trimming were worked out from the DNA. Found here are 60,000 to 70,000 clones, roughly 82% of them singletons; the top ten hold under 50%. This entry belongs to a study of blood T cell repertoires in COVID-19. Study information: There were acute and convalescent COVID-19 samples, and they came from the United States, Italy and Spain. The cDNA or gDNA used as material had been derived from T cells, B-cell-depleted T cells, or PBMCs.

Trimming cost V 6 bases and J 2 bases, with 13 bases left between them. CDR3 size: 14 residues. Germline values: CDR1 MDHEN, CDR2 SYDVKM. Sequenced material: peripheral blood. The chain combines TRBV28 with TRBJ1-2; perhaps TRBD1 as D (5 bases). This clonotype was sampled from a human donor in a cohort sampled during active COVID-19. The CDR3 is CASSWDLSNYGYTF. The CDR3, as DNA: TGTGCCAGCAGCTGGGACTTATCAAACTATGGCTACACCTTC.